The clone carrying this T cell receptor beta chain was detected only once. As processed by the authors: From reference gene primer amplification, estimates of nucleated cell counts were derived. The protocol was immunoSEQ multiplex PCR, while the TCRdb copy is restricted to in-frame clones and leaves out a portion. The V and J calls and clone size are taken from that table; D and trimming were inferred from the DNA. The table has around 130,000 clones, approximately 90% seen once. V was shortened by 5 bases and J by 7 bases, with 11 bases between the two germline ends. Germline V lookup: CDR1 SGHVS, CDR2 FQNEAQ. The CDR3 length is 12 residues. The data stem from a study of blood T cell repertoires in COVID-19. Looking at the study overall: Samples came from the United States, Italy and Spain, spanning acute and convalescent COVID-19. PBMCs, B-cell-depleted T cells, or T cells provided the cDNA or gDNA that made up the material.

V and J are TRBV7-8 and TRBJ1-2; the D gene is possibly TRBD1 (6 bases). This receptor was identified in a woman of 80 years or more with acute or convalescent COVID-19. Sequencing was performed on peripheral blood. The chain's CDR3 is CASSPGQFGYTF. In DNA, the CDR3 is TGTGCCAGCAGCCCCGGACAGTTTGGCTACACCTTC.